This entry lists 26 T cell receptor beta chains sequenced from one sample in a study of T cell changes during pregnancy in multiple sclerosis. Assay used: immunoSEQ multiplex PCR; TCRdb lists only in-frame clones, some missing. The sample consists of over 70,000 clones, roughly 92% of them appearing once. Sequencing was performed on peripheral blood, taken in the third trimester of pregnancy. The receptors stem from a female donor in good health, enrolled as a control in a pregnancy study.

This chain joins TRBV7-9 and TRBJ1-2, with D maybe TRBD1 (6 bases). This CDR3 region has 17 residues. Trimming stripped 2 bases from V and 3 bases from J, with 19 bases between. Germline V gene lookup returns CDR1 SEHNR and CDR2 FQNEAQ (reference sequence). For the CDR3, the DNA is TGTGCCAGCAGCTTAAGTGGGGGGGGCGAGACGCACTATGGCTACACCTTC. The encoded protein is CASSLSGGGETHYGYTF.

V usage is TRBV29-1 and J usage is TRBJ1-1; no clear D. The CDR3 contains 13 residues. Trimming left V 3 bases short and J 0 bases short, with 8 bases between. The germline V gene has CDR1 SQVTM and CDR2 ANQGSEA. Here the CDR3 reads CSVEPVVNTEAFF. The CDR3 coding sequence is TGCAGCGTTGAGCCCGTAGTGAACACTGAAGCTTTCTTT.

This chain uses TRBV11-2 with TRBJ2-2; 7 bases agree with TRBD1. Trimming at V came to 6 bases and at J to 5 bases, leaving 9 bases not matched to a gene. Looked up from germline, CDR1 is SGHAT and CDR2 is FQNNGV. There are 15 residues in the CDR3. CDR3 DNA: TGTGCCAGCAGGGAGCCTAGGGGGCGAACCGGGGAGCTGTTTTTT. Translated, it gives CASREPRGRTGELFF. The full variable domain, rest sourced from reference TRBV11-2 and TRBJ2-2, is EAGVAQSPRYKIIEKRQSVAFWCNPISGHATLYWYQQILGQGPKLLIQFQNNGVVDDSQLPKDRFSAERLKGVDSTLKIQPAKLEDSAVYLCASREPRGRTGELFFGEGSRLTVL.

The V and J genes are TRBV6-1 and TRBJ1-5, with 10 bases fitting TRBD1. The CDR3 contains 14 residues. After removal of 8 bases from V and 6 bases from J, the junction contained 7 bases not matched to a gene. CDR1 is MNHNS, CDR2 SASEGT, per germline. The CDR3 coding sequence is TGTGCCAGCCTTGACAGGGGGCGAGGTCAGCCCCAGCATTTT. Protein: CASLDRGRGQPQHF.

This sequence joins TRBV28 and TRBJ1-1, with 7 positions matching TRBD1. This CDR3 has 15 residues. The ends lost 3 bases at V and 3 bases at J; junction bases unmatched: 7. CDR1 is MDHEN and CDR2 is SYDVKM in the germline V gene. CDR3 protein: CASSFQGVVYTEAFF. The CDR3 DNA reads TGTGCCAGCAGTTTTCAGGGGGTGGTCTACACTGAAGCTTTCTTT.

This chain uses TRBV27 with TRBJ2-5; no reliable D call. Deletions cut 2 bases from V and 4 bases from J, with 14 bases between. The CDR3 is made up of 15 amino acids. Germline assignment: CDR1 MNHEY and CDR2 SMNVEV (reference sequence). The CDR3 protein is CASSLRHPWRETQYF. The CDR3 DNA sequence: TGTGCCAGCAGTTTACGACACCCCTGGCGAGAGACCCAGTACTTC.

This chain joins TRBV19 and TRBJ1-2; TRBD1 agrees at 8 bases. Germline CDR1 and CDR2: LNHDA and SQIVND (reference sequence). Losses at the gene ends were 5 bases for V and 0 bases for J; bases not matched to a gene: 5. This CDR3 is 15 amino acids long. CDR3 in DNA: TGTGCCAGTAGTCCCGGACAGGGACCTAACTATGGCTACACCTTC. This gives the protein CASSPGQGPNYGYTF.

V usage is TRBV28 and J usage is TRBJ1-2, with D maybe TRBD1 (5 bases). The germline V and J ends were trimmed by 8 bases and 2 bases, with 9 bases remaining between them. Germline lookup yields CDR1 MDHEN and CDR2 SYDVKM. CDR3 length: 12 residues. CDR3: CASQQANYGYTF. CDR3 nucleotide sequence: TGTGCCAGCCAACAGGCGAACTATGGCTACACCTTC.

This chain uses TRBV7-2 with TRBJ2-7; 12 nucleotides agree with TRBD2. Germline lookup yields CDR1 SGHTA and CDR2 FQGNSA. J lost 1 base, V lost 4 bases, and 5 bases had no gene match. The CDR3 runs to 16 residues. Written as DNA, the CDR3 is TGTGCCAGCAGCTGGGCTGGACTAGCGGGATCCTACGAGCAGTACTTC. This encodes CASSWAGLAGSYEQYF.

The CDR3 reads CASSAGTSGWSSYNEQFF. DNA for the CDR3: TGTGCCAGCAGCGCCGGGACTAGCGGGTGGAGCTCCTACAATGAGCAGTTCTTC. The chain employs TRBV11-2 and TRBJ2-1; 12 nucleotides align to TRBD2. CDR1 is SGHAT and CDR2 is FQNNGV in the germline V gene. The V gene end was trimmed by 5 bases and the J gene end by 0 bases; junction bases not matched to a gene: 8. The CDR3 runs to 18 residues.

The rearrangement joins TRBV5-5 to TRBJ2-7; 12 bases agree with TRBD2. The V segment lost 3 bases and the J segment 6 bases; nucleotides outside the gene matches: 13. The germline V gene has CDR1 SGHKS and CDR2 YYEKEE (reference sequence). This CDR3 spans 17 amino acids. DNA for the CDR3: TGTGCCAGCAGCTCGGGATCTAGCGGGGGGGCGATTTCCGAGCAGTACTTC. Amino acid sequence: CASSSGSSGGAISEQYF.

CDR3 nucleotides: TGTGCCAGCAGTTTATTAAGGACAGGCAACGAGCAGTACTTC. It specifies CASSLLRTGNEQYF. The chain combines TRBV27 with TRBJ2-7; 7 nucleotides align to TRBD1. CDR3 size: 14 residues. With V trimmed by 1 base and J by 5 bases, 5 bases remained unmatched. Germline CDR1 is MNHEY and CDR2 is SMNVEV (reference sequence).

This rearrangement joins TRBV11-2 to TRBJ2-5; a weak D match, TRBD1 (5 bases). The CDR3 is 16 residues long. The germline V gene encodes CDR1 SGHAT and CDR2 FQNNGV. V was cut by 5 bases and J by 3 bases, with 19 bases left in between. CDR3 nucleotide sequence: TGTGCCAGCAGCCCTAGAAGCCAGGGTCCTGAAGAGACCCAGTACTTC. The encoded protein is CASSPRSQGPEETQYF. Full variable domain (outside the CDR3, taken from reference TRBV11-2 and TRBJ2-5): EAGVAQSPRYKIIEKRQSVAFWCNPISGHATLYWYQQILGQGPKLLIQFQNNGVVDDSQLPKDRFSAERLKGVDSTLKIQPAKLEDSAVYLCASSPRSQGPEETQYFGPGTRLLVL.

The gene calls are TRBV19 and TRBJ2-7; the D is unclear. CDR3 size: 14 residues. Trimming pared 6 bases from V and 6 bases from J, leaving 18 bases between. Germline V CDR1 and CDR2: LNHDA, SQIVND (reference sequence). For the CDR3, the DNA is TGTGCCAGTAGGAGCGTATCACCGTTTTGCGAGCAGTACTTC. Its translation: CASRSVSPFCEQYF.

The chain employs TRBV18 and TRBJ2-2, with 8 nucleotides matching TRBD1. The germline V gene has CDR1 KGHSH and CDR2 LQKENI. The CDR3 runs to 15 residues. V lost 4 bases to trimming and J lost 6 bases; unmatched junction nucleotides: 7. The CDR3 DNA sequence: TGTGCCAGCTCACTCGCGACAGGGGTGGCCGGGGAGCTGTTTTTT. Translating it yields CASSLATGVAGELFF.

The rearrangement uses TRBV2 and TRBJ1-6; D is unresolved. Trimming took 7 bases from V and 10 from J, leaving 11 bases between them. The CDR3 is made up of 12 amino acids. Per the germline V gene, CDR1 is SNHLY and CDR2 is FYNNEI. CDR3 sequence: CASKWEGSPLHF. The CDR3 DNA is TGTGCCAGCAAGTGGGAGGGATCACCCCTCCACTTT.

V is TRBV5-6 and J is TRBJ1-2; 9 positions match TRBD1. CDR1 SGHDT and CDR2 YYEEEE come from the germline V gene. The CDR3 runs to 15 residues. J was trimmed by 3 bases and V by 4 bases; bases with no gene match: 7. This chain's CDR3 is CASSRNRGPYYGYTF. The CDR3 DNA reads TGTGCCAGCAGCCGAAACAGGGGGCCCTACTATGGCTACACCTTC.

The CDR3 bases are TGTGCCAGCAACCCGCCTAGGGTTCGGGGGGGAAGCTCCTACAATGAGCAGTTCTTC. Amino acid sequence: CASNPPRVRGGSSYNEQFF. The gene calls are TRBV7-2 and TRBJ2-1; 8 nucleotides align to TRBD2. The CDR3 is 19 amino acids. CDR1 SGHTA and CDR2 FQGNSA come from the germline V gene. V was pared by 7 bases and J by 0 bases, with 17 bases of the junction left unmatched.

The chain employs TRBV6-1 and TRBJ2-2; 7 nucleotides line up with TRBD2. The CDR3 runs to 13 residues. Germline loops: CDR1 MNHNS, CDR2 SASEGT. V dropped 7 bases and J dropped 5; count of bases not matched to a gene: 4. The CDR3 bases are TGTGCCAGCAAGCTAGCGGCTACCGGGGAGCTGTTTTTT. Translation: CASKLAATGELFF.

The chain couples TRBV19 to TRBJ1-5; TRBD1 agrees at 8 bases. Looked up from germline, CDR1 is LNHDA and CDR2 is SQIVND (reference sequence). V shed 6 bases and J 6 bases; nucleotides not matched to a gene: 13. The CDR3 contains 16 residues. Written as DNA, the CDR3 is TGTGCCAGTAGAAGATCCAGGGGGCGCGAGGTTCAGCCCCAGCATTTT. Protein: CASRRSRGREVQPQHF.

This rearrangement joins TRBV5-1 to TRBJ2-2; the match to TRBD2 covers 7 bases. This CDR3 region has 18 residues. CDR1 and CDR2 from the germline V gene are SGHRS and YFSETQ. V gave up 4 bases and J gave up 2 bases; unmatched junction bases: 14. Here the CDR3 reads CASSPTVASSGNTGELFF. CDR3 nucleotides: TGCGCCAGCAGCCCGACAGTCGCCTCTAGCGGAAACACCGGGGAGCTGTTTTTT.

V and J are TRBV6-6 and TRBJ1-5; no firm D call. The V and J ends lost 0 bases and 4 bases respectively, with 10 bases between them. Germline V CDR1 and CDR2: MNHNY, SVGAGI (reference sequence). The CDR3 consists of 15 residues. The CDR3 DNA is TGTGCCAGCAGTTACTCGGAGTTTGCGAATCAGCCCCAGCATTTT. Amino acids: CASSYSEFANQPQHF.

This chain connects TRBV19 to TRBJ1-5, with D uncertain. Germline assignment: CDR1 LNHDA and CDR2 SQIVND (reference sequence). Trimming took 1 base from V and 14 from J, leaving 12 bases between them. The CDR3 extends over 12 amino acids. For the CDR3, the DNA is TGTGCCAGTAGTATAGGGGAGGGTGTGAAGCATTTT. Translated: CASSIGEGVKHF.

The chain combines TRBV9 with TRBJ2-7; 11 nucleotides agree with TRBD2. The CDR3 runs to 14 residues. Trimming took 4 bases from V and 5 from J; bases not matched to a gene: 5. Germline V gene data show CDR1 as SGDLS and CDR2 as YYNGEE. The CDR3 bases are TGTGCCAGCAGCCTAGGACTAGCGGGTCACGAGCAGTACTTC. Amino acid sequence: CASSLGLAGHEQYF.

The genes are TRBV28 and TRBJ1-4; D is unclear. The V gene lost 3 bases and the J gene lost 0 bases, with 11 bases spanning the gap. The CDR3 totals 16 residues. CDR1 MDHEN and CDR2 SYDVKM come from the germline V gene. The CDR3 region has the DNA TGTGCCAGCAGTTTTTACAGAGTTGCAACTAATGAAAAACTGTTTTTT. Encoded protein: CASSFYRVATNEKLFF.

CDR3 protein: CASSQEDTGRSYNEQFF. The CDR3 nucleotides read TGTGCCAGCAGCCAGGAAGATACAGGACGCTCCTACAATGAGCAGTTCTTC. This sequence joins TRBV14 and TRBJ2-1; a possible D gene is TRBD1 (5 bases). V dropped 3 bases and J dropped 0 bases, with 15 bases sitting between them. This CDR3 has 17 amino acids. Germline CDR1 and CDR2: SGHDN and FVKESK.